Sequencing of this T cell receptor beta chain was carried out in a study of CD8 T cells in ankylosing spondylitis. Quantitative molecular-barcoded 5'-RACE generated the TCR beta libraries. Each CDR3 protein is one row after TCRdb ran MiXCR on the 5' RACE reads. The repertoire holds under 550,000 distinct CDR3 sequences, with 26% as singletons. Study-level results: Relatively rare in peripheral blood, disease-linked clones were also CD8+. Characteristic, it appeared, of ankylosing spondylitis blood was a TCR beta motif of about eight highly homologous variants. The study looked at matched synovial fluid samples from ankylosing spondylitis patients. Disease-linked clones were reported to be significantly enriched there.

Regarding this clonotype: Its antigen remains unidentified.

Germline CDR1 SNHLY, CDR2 FYNNEI. The CDR3 has 14 residues. Trimming took 7 bases from V and 4 from J; bases not matched to a gene: 5. Sequencing used blood, either unsorted or a sorted T cell fraction (not recorded which). This sequence was found in a male donor with ankylosing spondylitis. The chain links TRBV2 to TRBJ2-1, with 9 bases matching TRBD2. The chain's CDR3 is CASKGLAGYNEQFF. CDR3 DNA sequence: TGTGCCAGCAAGGGTCTAGCGGGGTACAATGAGCAGTTCTTC. The full variable domain, completed using reference TRBV2 and TRBJ2-1, is EPEVTQTPSHQVTQMGQEVILRCVPISNHLYFYWYRQILGQKVEFLVSFYNNEISEKSEIFDDQFSVERPDGSNFTLKIRSTKLEDSAMYFCASKGLAGYNEQFFGPGTRLTVL.